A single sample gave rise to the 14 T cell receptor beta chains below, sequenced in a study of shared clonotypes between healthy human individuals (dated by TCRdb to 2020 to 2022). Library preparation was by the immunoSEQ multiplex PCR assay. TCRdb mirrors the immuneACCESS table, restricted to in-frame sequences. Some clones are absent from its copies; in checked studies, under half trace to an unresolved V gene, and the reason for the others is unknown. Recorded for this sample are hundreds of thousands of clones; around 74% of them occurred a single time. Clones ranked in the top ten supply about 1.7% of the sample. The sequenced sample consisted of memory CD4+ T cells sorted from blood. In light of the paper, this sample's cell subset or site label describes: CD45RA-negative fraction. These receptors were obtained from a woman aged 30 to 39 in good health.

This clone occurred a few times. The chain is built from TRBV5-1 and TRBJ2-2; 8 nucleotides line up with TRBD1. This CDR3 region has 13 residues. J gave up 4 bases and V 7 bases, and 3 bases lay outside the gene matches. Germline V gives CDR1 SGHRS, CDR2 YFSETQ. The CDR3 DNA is TGCGCCAGCTCCCAGGGGGCCACCGGGGAGCTGTTTTTT. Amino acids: CASSQGATGELFF.

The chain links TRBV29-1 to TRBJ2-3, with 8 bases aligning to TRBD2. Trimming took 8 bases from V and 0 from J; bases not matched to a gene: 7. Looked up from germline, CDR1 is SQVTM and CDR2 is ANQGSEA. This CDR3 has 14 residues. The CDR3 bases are TGCAGCCTCGCAGCTAGCGGGAGCACAGATACGCAGTATTTT. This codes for CSLAASGSTDTQYF.

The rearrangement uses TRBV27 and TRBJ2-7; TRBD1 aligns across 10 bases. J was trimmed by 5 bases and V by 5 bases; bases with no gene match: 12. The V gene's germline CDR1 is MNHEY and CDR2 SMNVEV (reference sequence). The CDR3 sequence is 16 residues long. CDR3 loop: CASSRLRDRGTHEQYF. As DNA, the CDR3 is TGTGCCAGCAGTCGCCTCCGGGACAGGGGTACCCACGAGCAGTACTTC.

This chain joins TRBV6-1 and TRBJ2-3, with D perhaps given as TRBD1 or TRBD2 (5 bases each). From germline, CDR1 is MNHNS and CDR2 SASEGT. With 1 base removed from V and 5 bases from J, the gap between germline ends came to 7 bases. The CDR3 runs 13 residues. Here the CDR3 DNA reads TGTGCCAGCAGTGAAGAGGGGAGAGATACGCAGTATTTT. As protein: CASSEEGRDTQYF.

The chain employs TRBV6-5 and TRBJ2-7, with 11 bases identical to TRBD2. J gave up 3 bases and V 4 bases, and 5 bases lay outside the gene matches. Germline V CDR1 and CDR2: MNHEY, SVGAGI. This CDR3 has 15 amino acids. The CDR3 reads CASSSGTSGNYEQYF. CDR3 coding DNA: TGTGCCAGCAGTTCCGGGACTAGCGGTAACTACGAGCAGTACTTC.

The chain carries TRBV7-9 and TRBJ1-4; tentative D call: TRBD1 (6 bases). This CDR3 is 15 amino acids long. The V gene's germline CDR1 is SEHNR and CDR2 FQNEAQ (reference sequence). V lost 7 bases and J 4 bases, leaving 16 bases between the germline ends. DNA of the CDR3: TGTGCCAGCACCTGGGGGGGACAAAGTAATGAAAAACTGTTTTTT. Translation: CASTWGGQSNEKLFF.

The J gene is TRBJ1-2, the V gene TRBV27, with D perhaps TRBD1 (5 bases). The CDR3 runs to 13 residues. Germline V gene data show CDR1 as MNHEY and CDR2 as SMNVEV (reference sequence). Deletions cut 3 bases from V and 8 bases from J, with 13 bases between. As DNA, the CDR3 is TGTGCCAGCAGTTTCACGGGGCTCAAGGGCTACACCTTC. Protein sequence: CASSFTGLKGYTF.

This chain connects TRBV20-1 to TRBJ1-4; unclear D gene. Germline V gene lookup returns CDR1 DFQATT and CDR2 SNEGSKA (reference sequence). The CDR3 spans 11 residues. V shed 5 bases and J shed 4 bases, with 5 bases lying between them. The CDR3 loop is CSAPFNEKLFF. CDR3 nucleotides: TGCAGTGCTCCCTTTAATGAAAAACTGTTTTTT.

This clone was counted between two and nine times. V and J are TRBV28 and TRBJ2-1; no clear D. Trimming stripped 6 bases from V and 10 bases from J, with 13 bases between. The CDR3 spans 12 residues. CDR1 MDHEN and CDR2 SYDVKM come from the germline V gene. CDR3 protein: CASSSRIVEQFF. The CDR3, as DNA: TGTGCCAGCAGCTCCCGGATCGTGGAGCAGTTCTTC.

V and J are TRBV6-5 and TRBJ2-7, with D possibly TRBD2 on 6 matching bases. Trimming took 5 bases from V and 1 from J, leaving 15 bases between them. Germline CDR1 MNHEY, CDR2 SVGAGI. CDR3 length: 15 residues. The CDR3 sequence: CASSKGTQKSYEQYF. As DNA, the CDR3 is TGTGCCAGCAGTAAAGGGACTCAAAAATCCTACGAGCAGTACTTC.

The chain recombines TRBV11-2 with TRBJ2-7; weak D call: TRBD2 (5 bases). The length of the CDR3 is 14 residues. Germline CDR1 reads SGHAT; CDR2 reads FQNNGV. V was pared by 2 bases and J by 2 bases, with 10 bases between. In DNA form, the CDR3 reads TGTGCCAGCAGCTTATTCGGGGTCGCCTACGAGCAGTACTTC. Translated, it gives CASSLFGVAYEQYF.

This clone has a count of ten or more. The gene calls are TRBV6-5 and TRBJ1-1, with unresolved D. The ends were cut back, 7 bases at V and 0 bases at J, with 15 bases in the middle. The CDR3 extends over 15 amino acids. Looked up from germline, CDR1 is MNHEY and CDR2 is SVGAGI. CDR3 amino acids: CASIRGRYMNTEAFF. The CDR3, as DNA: TGTGCCAGCATCAGAGGACGGTACATGAACACTGAAGCTTTCTTT.

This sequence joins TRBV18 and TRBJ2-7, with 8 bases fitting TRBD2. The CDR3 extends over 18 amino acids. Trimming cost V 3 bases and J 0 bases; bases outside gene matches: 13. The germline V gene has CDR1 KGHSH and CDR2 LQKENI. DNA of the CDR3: TGTGCCAGCTCACCTCTGGCGGGAGGAAGGTCAGGCTCCTACGAGCAGTACTTC. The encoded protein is CASSPLAGGRSGSYEQYF.

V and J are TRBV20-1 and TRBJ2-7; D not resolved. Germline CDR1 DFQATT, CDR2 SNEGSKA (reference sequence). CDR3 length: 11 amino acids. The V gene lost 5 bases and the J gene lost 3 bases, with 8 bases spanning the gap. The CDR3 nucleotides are TGCAGTGCTCGTAACAACTACGAGCAGTACTTC. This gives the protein CSARNNYEQYF.